These T cell receptor beta chains were read from a single sample in a study of radiation and T cells in renal cell carcinoma. Here immunoSEQ multiplex PCR was the method, and the copy in TCRdb shows in-frame clones only, minus some. Among about 61,000 clones, more than 60% were seen once, and the ten largest hold 7.3%. The material was blood, obtained from a patient whose treatment included radiotherapy and nephrectomy. The origin of the receptors is a man between 60 and 75 years old with renal cell carcinoma. The CDR3 runs from the conserved cysteine through the conserved F or W. A D gene is named only where the DNA matches it firmly. Size is omitted from some rows. Given values are once, few, many or a class for expanded clones.

clone size	D gene	J gene	V gene	CDR3 length	CDR3 protein	CDR3 DNA
NA	NA	TRBJ1-1	TRBV16	13	CASSQSYRTEAFF	TGTGCCAGCAGCCAATCGTACCGCACTGAAGCTTTCTTT
once	NA	TRBJ2-2	TRBV5-1	18	CASSLELDRRENTGELFF	TGCGCCAGCAGCTTGGAACTGGACCGGAGGGAGAACACCGGGGAGCTGTTTTTT
NA	TRBD2	TRBJ2-3	TRBV11-2	15	CASSFIGGGTDTQYF	TGTGCCAGCAGCTTTATCGGGGGGGGCACAGATACGCAGTATTTT
medium-sized	TRBD1	TRBJ1-2	TRBV2	12	CASSTGGYGYTF	TGTGCCAGCAGTACAGGGGGCTATGGCTACACCTTC
NA	TRBD2	TRBJ2-1	TRBV7-2	15	CASSFSGSSYNEQFF	TGTGCCAGCAGCTTCAGCGGGAGCTCCTACAATGAGCAGTTCTTC
NA	TRBD1	TRBJ2-7	TRBV7-9	14	CASTVGQGDHEQYF	TGTGCCAGCACCGTGGGACAGGGGGACCACGAGCAGTACTTC
once	NA	TRBJ2-1	TRBV6-1	12	CASQADSNEQFF	TGTGCCAGTCAAGCGGACAGTAATGAGCAGTTCTTC
NA	NA	TRBJ2-2	TRBV5-1	12	CASSFEGGELFF	TGCGCCAGCAGCTTCGAGGGAGGGGAGCTGTTTTTT
NA	NA	TRBJ2-7	TRBV5-1	15	CASSLSPGSSYEQYF	TGCGCCAGCAGCTTGTCCCCAGGGAGCTCCTACGAGCAGTACTTC
NA	NA	TRBJ1-6	TRBV18	16	CASSSGGGGANSPLHF	TGTGCCAGCTCTAGTGGGGGCGGCGGAGCTAATTCACCCCTCCACTTT
NA	NA	TRBJ2-5	TRBV30	14	CAWSVGGARETQYF	TGTGCCTGGAGTGTTGGTGGGGCGCGGGAGACCCAGTACTTC
NA	NA	TRBJ2-3	TRBV14	17	CASSQGVVTTVTDTQYF	TGTGCCAGCAGCCAGGGGGTTGTGACTACCGTCACAGATACGCAGTATTTT
once	NA	TRBJ2-3	TRBV5-1	14	CASSLPGRRGTQYF	TGCGCCAGCAGCTTGCCCGGACGTCGAGGTACGCAGTATTTT
NA	NA	TRBJ2-1	TRBV10-3	16	CAISEARDGSYNEQFF	TGTGCCATCAGCGAGGCCCGGGATGGCTCCTACAATGAGCAGTTCTTC
few	TRBD1	TRBJ2-5	TRBV2	12	CASRTGTETQYF	TGTGCCAGCAGGACAGGGACGGAGACCCAGTACTTC
NA	TRBD1	TRBJ1-2	TRBV19	17	CASSITIERTGRYGYTF	TGTGCCAGTAGTATTACCATCGAGCGGACAGGCCGCTATGGCTACACCTTC
NA	NA	TRBJ1-4	TRBV2	13	CASTGSTNEKLFF	TGTGCCAGTACAGGGTCAACTAATGAAAAACTGTTTTTT
NA	NA	TRBJ2-5	TRBV19	13	CASRESNQETQYF	TGTGCCAGTAGGGAATCGAACCAAGAGACCCAGTACTTC
NA	NA	TRBJ1-2	TRBV15	14	CATSLGGGLDGYTF	TGTGCCACCAGTCTCGGAGGGGGGCTGGATGGCTACACCTTC
NA	NA	TRBJ2-1	TRBV30	13	CAWSVSGLNEQFF	TGTGCCTGGAGTGTATCAGGCCTTAATGAGCAGTTCTTC
medium-sized	NA	TRBJ2-5	TRBV5-1	13	CASSLEDWETQYF	TGCGCCAGCAGCTTGGAGGATTGGGAGACCCAGTACTTC
NA	NA	TRBJ2-3	TRBV20-1	10	CSASTDTQYF	TGCAGTGCTAGCACAGATACGCAGTATTTT
once	NA	TRBJ2-7	TRBV5-4	15	CASSLGASVNYEQYF	TGTGCCAGCAGCTTGGGGGCTTCGGTTAATTACGAGCAGTACTTC
NA	NA	TRBJ1-6	TRBV6-6	11	CASNQDSPLHF	TGTGCCAGCAACCAAGATTCACCCCTCCACTTT
NA	NA	TRBJ2-6	TRBV27	14	CASLSFSGANVLTF	TGTGCCAGCTTGAGTTTCTCTGGGGCCAACGTCCTGACTTTC
NA	TRBD1	TRBJ1-1	TRBV19	14	CASSATGGAAEAFF	TGTGCCAGTAGTGCGACAGGGGGCGCGGCTGAAGCTTTCTTT
NA	NA	TRBJ2-7	TRBV14	15	CASSQDAASVYEQYF	TGTGCCAGCAGCCAAGATGCGGCGAGCGTCTACGAGCAGTACTTC
NA	TRBD2	TRBJ2-1	TRBV28	15	CASLTWRERWDEQFF	TGTGCCAGCCTAACGTGGCGGGAGAGATGGGATGAGCAGTTCTTC
NA	NA	TRBJ1-2	TRBV7-3	13	CASSPAGLYGYTF	TGTGCCAGCAGCCCGGCGGGGCTCTATGGCTACACCTTC
few	NA	TRBJ2-7	TRBV19	15	CASSIDNSPYHEQYF	TGTGCCAGTAGTATAGATAATAGCCCGTACCACGAGCAGTACTTC
NA	NA	TRBJ2-2	TRBV9	16	CASSVGGVESTGELFF	TGTGCCAGCAGCGTAGGAGGGGTAGAGTCCACCGGGGAGCTGTTTTTT
NA	NA	TRBJ2-2	TRBV29-1	14	CSVEDQGESGELFF	TGCAGCGTTGAAGATCAAGGGGAATCCGGGGAGCTGTTTTTT
NA	NA	TRBJ1-6	TRBV5-6	12	CASSSGAKRLHF	TGTGCCAGCAGCTCAGGGGCAAAACGTCTCCACTTT
once	TRBD2	TRBJ2-7	TRBV27	12	CASSTGGYEQYF	TGTGCCAGCAGTACGGGGGGCTACGAGCAGTACTTC
few	NA	TRBJ2-7	TRBV7-2	15	CASSLPGGTSYEQYF	TGTGCCAGCAGCTTGCCCGGGGGAACCTCCTACGAGCAGTACTTC
NA	NA	TRBJ1-1	TRBV7-9	13	CATQGISQTEAFF	TGTGCCACGCAGGGCATATCCCAGACTGAAGCTTTCTTT
NA	TRBD2	TRBJ2-3	TRBV12-5	17	CASGLVKAGVGTDTQYF	TGTGCTAGTGGTTTGGTAAAAGCGGGGGTGGGCACAGATACGCAGTATTTT
few	NA	TRBJ2-4	TRBV19	16	CASTEGTLLAKNIQYF	TGTGCCAGTACCGAAGGGACGTTACTAGCCAAAAACATTCAGTACTTC
NA	NA	TRBJ1-4	TRBV4-3	15	CASSQDERDNEKLFF	TGCGCCAGCAGCCAAGATGAAAGGGACAATGAAAAACTGTTTTTT
NA	NA	TRBJ1-4	TRBV9	15	CASSVGEGRNEKLFF	TGTGCCAGCAGCGTAGGCGAAGGGCGTAATGAAAAACTGTTTTTT
NA	TRBD1	TRBJ2-2	TRBV19	15	CASSTRDRQPGELFF	TGTGCCAGTAGTACCCGGGACAGGCAGCCCGGGGAGCTGTTTTTT
NA	NA	TRBJ2-2	TRBV15	15	CATSRERTSTGELFF	TGTGCCACCAGCAGAGAGCGCACCTCCACCGGGGAGCTGTTTTTT
NA	NA	TRBJ2-3	TRBV5-4	16	CASSLDIRGSTDTQYF	TGTGCCAGCAGCTTGGATATTCGGGGATCTACAGATACGCAGTATTTT
NA	TRBD2	TRBJ2-1	TRBV4-3	15	CASSLSLDPSGGQFF	TGCGCCAGCAGCCTCAGCCTCGACCCTAGCGGGGGGCAGTTCTTC
NA	NA	TRBJ2-4	TRBV10-3	17	CAISESPFRDGGDIQYF	TGTGCCATCAGTGAGTCCCCCTTCCGGGACGGTGGCGACATTCAGTACTTC
NA	NA	TRBJ2-5	TRBV27	13	CASSPPRRETQYF	TGTGCCAGCAGTCCGCCCCGTAGGGAGACCCAGTACTTC
few	NA	TRBJ2-7	TRBV13	15	CASSLRGRSNYEQYF	TGTGCCAGCAGCTTGAGAGGGAGGTCGAACTACGAGCAGTACTTC
once	NA	TRBJ2-1	TRBV27	14	CASSDGTPYNEQFF	TGTGCCAGCAGCGACGGGACCCCGTACAATGAGCAGTTCTTC
few	NA	TRBJ1-6	TRBV30	11	CAWSIGSPLHF	TGTGCCTGGAGTATAGGTTCACCCCTCCACTTT
NA	NA	TRBJ1-1	TRBV27	13	CASSLAGDTEAFF	TGTGCCAGCAGTTTAGCAGGGGACACTGAAGCTTTCTTT
NA	NA	TRBJ2-2	TRBV5-1	15	CASSLAGTFTGELFF	TGCGCCAGCAGCTTGGCCGGGACCTTCACCGGGGAGCTGTTTTTT
few	NA	TRBJ1-2	TRBV7-2	14	CASSLDFSAYGYTF	TGTGCCAGCAGCTTAGATTTCTCAGCCTATGGCTACACCTTC
NA	TRBD2	TRBJ2-3	TRBV29-1	16	CSVGGSGSSTTDTQYF	TGCAGCGTTGGTGGTAGCGGGAGTAGTACTACAGATACGCAGTATTTT